This T cell receptor beta chain was identified during a study of read filtering for tumor transcriptome and immune sequencing. This library used roughly 0.4 ug RNA and molecular barcoded adaptors spanning alpha/delta and beta/gamma chains. MiXCR, run by TCRdb on the reads, gives a single entry per CDR3 protein. The sample yields some 40,000 distinct CDR3 sequences, approximately 14% seen once. General study findings and limits: Approximately 77% of IR-seq clonotypes had a single read, yet these held approximately 3.5% of reads.

V was pared by 6 bases and J by 12 bases, with 3 bases between. This CDR3 comprises 8 residues. Germline CDR1 and CDR2: MNHNS and SASEGT. This clonotype came up many times. The antigen remains unidentified. What was sequenced was a population of CD138-negative cells sorted from bone marrow. The J gene is TRBJ1-5, the V gene TRBV6-1, with no clear D. This receptor was identified in a donor aged 40 or over with multiple myeloma. CDR3 sequence reads: CASRDQHF. The CDR3 DNA reads as TGTGCCAGCAGGGACCAGCATTTT.